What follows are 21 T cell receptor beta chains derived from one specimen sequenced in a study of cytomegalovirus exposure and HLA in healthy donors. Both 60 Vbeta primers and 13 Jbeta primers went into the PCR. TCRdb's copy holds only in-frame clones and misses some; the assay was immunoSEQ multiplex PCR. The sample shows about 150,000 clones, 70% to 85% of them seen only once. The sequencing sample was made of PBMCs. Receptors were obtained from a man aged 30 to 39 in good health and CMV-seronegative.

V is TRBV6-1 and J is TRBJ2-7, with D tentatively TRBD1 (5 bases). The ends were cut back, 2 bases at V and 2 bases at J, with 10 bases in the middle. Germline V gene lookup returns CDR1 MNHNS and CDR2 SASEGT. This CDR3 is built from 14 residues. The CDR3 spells CASSELGAAYEQYF. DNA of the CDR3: TGTGCCAGCAGTGAACTAGGGGCGGCCTACGAGCAGTACTTC.

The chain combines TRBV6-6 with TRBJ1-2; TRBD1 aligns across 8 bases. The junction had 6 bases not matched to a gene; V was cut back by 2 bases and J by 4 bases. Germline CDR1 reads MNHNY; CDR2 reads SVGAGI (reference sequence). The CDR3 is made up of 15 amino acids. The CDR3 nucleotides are TGTGCCAGCAGTTACCGGACAGGGTTTCTCTATGGCTACACCTTC. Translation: CASSYRTGFLYGYTF.

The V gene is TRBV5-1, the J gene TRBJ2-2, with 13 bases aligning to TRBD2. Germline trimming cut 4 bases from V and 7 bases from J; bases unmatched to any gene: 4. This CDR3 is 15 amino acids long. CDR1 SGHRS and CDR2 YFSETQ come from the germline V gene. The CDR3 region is CASSLGTSGVGELFF. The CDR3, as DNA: TGCGCCAGCAGCCTCGGGACTAGCGGGGTCGGGGAGCTGTTTTTT.

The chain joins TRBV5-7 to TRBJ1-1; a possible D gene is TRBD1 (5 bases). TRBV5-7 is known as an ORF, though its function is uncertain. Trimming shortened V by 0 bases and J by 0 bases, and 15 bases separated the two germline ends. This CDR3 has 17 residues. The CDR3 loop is CASSLASRTPMNTEAFF. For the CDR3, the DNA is TGTGCCAGCAGCTTGGCGTCCCGGACACCTATGAACACTGAAGCTTTCTTT.

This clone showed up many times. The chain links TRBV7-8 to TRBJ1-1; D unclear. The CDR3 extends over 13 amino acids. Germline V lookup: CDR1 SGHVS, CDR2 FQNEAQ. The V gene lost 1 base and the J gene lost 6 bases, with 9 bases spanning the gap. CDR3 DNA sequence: TGTGCCAGCAGCTTAGGTCACAGATCTGAAGCTTTCTTT. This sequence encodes CASSLGHRSEAFF.

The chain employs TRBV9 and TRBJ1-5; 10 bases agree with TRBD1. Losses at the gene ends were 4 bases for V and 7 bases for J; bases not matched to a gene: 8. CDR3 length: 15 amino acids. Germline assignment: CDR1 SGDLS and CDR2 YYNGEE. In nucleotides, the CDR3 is TGTGCCAGCAGCACAACGGGGACAGGGGACCAGCCCCAGCATTTT. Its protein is CASSTTGTGDQPQHF.

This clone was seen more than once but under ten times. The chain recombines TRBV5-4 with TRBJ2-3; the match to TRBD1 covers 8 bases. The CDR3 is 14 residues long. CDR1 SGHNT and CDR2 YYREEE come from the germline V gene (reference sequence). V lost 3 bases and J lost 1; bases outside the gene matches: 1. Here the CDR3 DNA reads TGTGCCAGCAGCTCGGACAGGGGCACAGATACGCAGTATTTT. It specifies CASSSDRGTDTQYF.

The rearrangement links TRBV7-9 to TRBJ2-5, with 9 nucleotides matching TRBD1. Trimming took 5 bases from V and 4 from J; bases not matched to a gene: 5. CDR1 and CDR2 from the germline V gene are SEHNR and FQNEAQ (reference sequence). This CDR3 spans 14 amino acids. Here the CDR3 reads CASSLGTGRETQYF. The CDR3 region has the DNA TGTGCCAGCAGCCTAGGGACAGGGAGAGAGACCCAGTACTTC.

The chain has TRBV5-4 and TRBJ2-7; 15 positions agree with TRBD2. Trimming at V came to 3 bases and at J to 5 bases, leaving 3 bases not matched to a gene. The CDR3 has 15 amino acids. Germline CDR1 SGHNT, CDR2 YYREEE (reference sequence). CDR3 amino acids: CASSSRTSGGDEQYF. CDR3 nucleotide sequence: TGTGCCAGCAGCTCCAGGACTAGCGGGGGGGACGAGCAGTACTTC.

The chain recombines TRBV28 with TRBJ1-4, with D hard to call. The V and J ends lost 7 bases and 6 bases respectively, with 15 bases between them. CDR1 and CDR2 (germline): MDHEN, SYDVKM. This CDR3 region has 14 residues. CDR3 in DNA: TGTGCCAGCACATCCGGTGACACGGATGAAAAACTGTTTTTT. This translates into CASTSGDTDEKLFF.

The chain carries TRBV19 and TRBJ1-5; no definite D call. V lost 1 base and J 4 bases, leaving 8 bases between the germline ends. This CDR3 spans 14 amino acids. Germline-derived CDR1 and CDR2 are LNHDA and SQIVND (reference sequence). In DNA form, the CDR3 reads TGTGCCAGTAGTATAGCCAGCGCAAATCAGCCCCAGCATTTT. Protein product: CASSIASANQPQHF.

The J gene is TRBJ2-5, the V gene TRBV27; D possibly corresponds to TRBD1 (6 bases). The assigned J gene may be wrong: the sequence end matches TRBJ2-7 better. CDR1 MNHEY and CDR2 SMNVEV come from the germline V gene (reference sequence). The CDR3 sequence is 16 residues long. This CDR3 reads CASSPRTVPNSYEQYF. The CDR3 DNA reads TGTGCCAGCAGTCCCCGGACAGTCCCAAACTCCTACGAGCAGTACTTC.

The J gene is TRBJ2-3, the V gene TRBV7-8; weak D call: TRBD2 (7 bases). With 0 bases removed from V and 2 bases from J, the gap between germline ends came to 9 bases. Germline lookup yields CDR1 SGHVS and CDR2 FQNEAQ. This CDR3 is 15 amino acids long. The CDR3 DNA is TGTGCCAGCAGCTTAGCGGGGGGGCCCACAGATACGCAGTATTTT. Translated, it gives CASSLAGGPTDTQYF.

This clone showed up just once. The CDR3 nucleotides read TGTGCCAGTAGTGATAGCTCCTACAATGAGCAGTTCTTC. Translated, it gives CASSDSSYNEQFF. V gene TRBV19 combines with J gene TRBJ2-1; D remains unclear. Germline assignment: CDR1 LNHDA and CDR2 SQIVND (reference sequence). Trimming removed 5 bases from V and 0 bases from J, with 5 bases in between. CDR3 length: 13 amino acids.

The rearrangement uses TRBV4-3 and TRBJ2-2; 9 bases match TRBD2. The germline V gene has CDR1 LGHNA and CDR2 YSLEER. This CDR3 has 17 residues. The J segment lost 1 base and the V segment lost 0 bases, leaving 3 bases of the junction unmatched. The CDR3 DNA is TGCGCCAGCAGCCAAGAGGCAGCGGGGGGGAACACCGGGGAGCTGTTTTTT. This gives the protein CASSQEAAGGNTGELFF.

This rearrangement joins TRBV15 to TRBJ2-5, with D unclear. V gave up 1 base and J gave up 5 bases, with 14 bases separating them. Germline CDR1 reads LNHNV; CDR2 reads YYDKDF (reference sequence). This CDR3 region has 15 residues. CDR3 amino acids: CATSRARSADETQYF. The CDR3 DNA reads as TGTGCCACCAGCAGAGCTAGGTCGGCCGACGAGACCCAGTACTTC.

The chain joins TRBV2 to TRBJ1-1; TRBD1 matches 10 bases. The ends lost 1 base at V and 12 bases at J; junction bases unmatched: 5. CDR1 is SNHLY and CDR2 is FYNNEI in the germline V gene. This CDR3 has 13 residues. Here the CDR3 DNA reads TGTGCCAGCAGTGAAGGGGACAGGGGAATATCTTTCTTT. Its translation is CASSEGDRGISFF.

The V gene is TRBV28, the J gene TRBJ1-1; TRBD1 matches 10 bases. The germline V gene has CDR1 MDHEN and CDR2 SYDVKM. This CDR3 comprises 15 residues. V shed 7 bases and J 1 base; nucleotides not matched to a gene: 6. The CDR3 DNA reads TGTGCCAGCACCGAGACAGGGGGCAGGAACACTGAAGCTTTCTTT. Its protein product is CASTETGGRNTEAFF.

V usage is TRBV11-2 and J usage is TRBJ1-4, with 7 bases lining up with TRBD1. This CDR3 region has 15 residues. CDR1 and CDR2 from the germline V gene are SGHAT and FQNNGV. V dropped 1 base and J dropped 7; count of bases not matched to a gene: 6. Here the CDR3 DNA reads TGTGCCAGCAGCTTAGGAGGGGGCGCGGGTGAAAAACTGTTTTTT. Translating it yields CASSLGGGAGEKLFF.

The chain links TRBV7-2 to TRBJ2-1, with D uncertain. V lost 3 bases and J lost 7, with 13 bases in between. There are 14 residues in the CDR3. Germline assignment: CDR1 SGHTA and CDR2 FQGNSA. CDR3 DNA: TGTGCCAGCAGCTTGTCGCTAGATCGGAATGAGCAGTTCTTC. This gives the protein CASSLSLDRNEQFF.

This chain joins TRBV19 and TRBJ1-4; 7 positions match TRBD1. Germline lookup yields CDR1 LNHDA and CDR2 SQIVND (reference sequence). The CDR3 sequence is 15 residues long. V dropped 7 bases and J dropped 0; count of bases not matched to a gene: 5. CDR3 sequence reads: CASKGADATNEKLFF. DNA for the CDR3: TGTGCCAGTAAGGGGGCGGATGCAACTAATGAAAAACTGTTTTTT. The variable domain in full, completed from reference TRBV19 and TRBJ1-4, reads DGGITQSPKYLFRKEGQNVTLSCEQNLNHDAMYWYRQDPGQGLRLIYYSQIVNDFQKGDIAEGYSVSREKKESFPLTVTSAQKNPTAFYLCASKGADATNEKLFFGSGTQLSVL.